This is a list of T cell receptor beta chains from one sample in a study of shared clonotypes between healthy human individuals. Assay: immunoSEQ multiplex PCR; the TCRdb copy retains only in-frame clones and omits some. The sample has around 600,000 clones, around 97% seen once; the top ten hold about 0.06%. The sequencing sample was made of naive CD4+ T cells sorted from blood. The receptors come from a woman younger than 45 in good health. Both conserved end residues are part of each CDR3. D genes are given only for firm matches. Clone sizes are given selectively: once, few, many, or a class where the clone is expanded.

D gene: -
J gene: TRBJ2-3
CDR3 length: 13
clone size: -
V gene: TRBV6-6
CDR3 DNA: TGTGCCAGCACCTTTACAGGCTGGGATACGCAGTATTTT
CDR3 protein: CASTFTGWDTQYF

D gene: -
J gene: TRBJ1-2
CDR3 length: 15
clone size: -
V gene: TRBV5-1
CDR3 DNA: TGCGCCAGCAGCGGATCCCCGCGGACGGAGGGAGGCTACACCTTC
CDR3 protein: CASSGSPRTEGGYTF

D gene: TRBD1
J gene: TRBJ2-3
CDR3 length: 16
clone size: -
V gene: TRBV2
CDR3 DNA: TGTGCCAGCAGCCCCAGGACAGGCGGAAGGACAGATACGCAGTATTTT
CDR3 protein: CASSPRTGGRTDTQYF

D gene: -
J gene: TRBJ2-6
CDR3 length: 17
clone size: -
V gene: TRBV27
CDR3 DNA: TGTGCCAGCAGTTTTGATCCGCGCCTCTCTGGGGCCAACGTCCTGACTTTC
CDR3 protein: CASSFDPRLSGANVLTF

D gene: TRBD2
J gene: TRBJ2-3
CDR3 length: 19
clone size: -
V gene: TRBV28
CDR3 DNA: TGTGCCAGCAGTTCCCCACTCCCGAGGAGCGGGGGATGGACAGATACGCAGTATTTT
CDR3 protein: CASSSPLPRSGGWTDTQYF

D gene: -
J gene: TRBJ2-3
CDR3 length: 12
clone size: -
V gene: TRBV28
CDR3 DNA: TGTGCCAACGGGGACGGCACAGATACGCAGTATTTT
CDR3 protein: CANGDGTDTQYF

D gene: TRBD2
J gene: TRBJ2-3
CDR3 length: 17
clone size: -
V gene: TRBV18
CDR3 DNA: TGTGCCAGCTCACCAATGAACAGCGGACTAGTTGGCGATACGCAGTATTTT
CDR3 protein: CASSPMNSGLVGDTQYF

D gene: -
J gene: TRBJ2-4
CDR3 length: 16
clone size: once
V gene: TRBV5-1
CDR3 DNA: TGCGCCAGCAGCTTGGAAGCTAGCAGTCGCAACAACATTCAGTACTTC
CDR3 protein: CASSLEASSRNNIQYF

D gene: -
J gene: TRBJ2-2
CDR3 length: 15
clone size: -
V gene: TRBV7-2
CDR3 DNA: TGTGCCAGCAGAACGCCGGGACCCCCTGCCGGGGAGCTGTTTTTT
CDR3 protein: CASRTPGPPAGELFF

D gene: -
J gene: TRBJ1-1
CDR3 length: 15
clone size: -
V gene: TRBV18
CDR3 DNA: TGTGCCAGCTCACCGGTACAGGGAGGCGGCACTGAAGCTTTCTTT
CDR3 protein: CASSPVQGGGTEAFF

D gene: -
J gene: TRBJ2-1
CDR3 length: 16
clone size: -
V gene: TRBV10-1
CDR3 DNA: TGCGCCAGCAGTGGCCGGACGGGCGTCTCCTACAATGAGCAGTTCTTC
CDR3 protein: CASSGRTGVSYNEQFF

D gene: -
J gene: TRBJ2-7
CDR3 length: 13
clone size: -
V gene: TRBV25-1
CDR3 DNA: TGTGCCAGCAGTGTGGACGGCACCTACGAGCAGTACTTC
CDR3 protein: CASSVDGTYEQYF

D gene: -
J gene: TRBJ1-1
CDR3 length: 12
clone size: -
V gene: TRBV19
CDR3 DNA: TGTGCCTCCTTAGACAGGAACACTGAAGCTTTCTTT
CDR3 protein: CASLDRNTEAFF

D gene: TRBD1
J gene: TRBJ2-3
CDR3 length: 17
clone size: -
V gene: TRBV11-3
CDR3 DNA: TGTGCCAGCAGTTTTTTCCGGGACAGGGGGGTTTGGGATACGCAGTATTTT
CDR3 protein: CASSFFRDRGVWDTQYF

D gene: -
J gene: TRBJ1-6
CDR3 length: 14
clone size: -
V gene: TRBV5-1
CDR3 DNA: TGCGCCAGCAGCGTTGACGGCTTTAATTCACCCCTCCACTTT
CDR3 protein: CASSVDGFNSPLHF

D gene: TRBD1
J gene: TRBJ2-7
CDR3 length: 13
clone size: -
V gene: TRBV7-9
CDR3 DNA: TGTGCCAGCAGTACAGGGACAGTACACGAGCAGTACTTC
CDR3 protein: CASSTGTVHEQYF

D gene: TRBD2
J gene: TRBJ2-5
CDR3 length: 19
clone size: -
V gene: TRBV4-2
CDR3 DNA: TGTGCCAGCAGCCAAGCCCGAGGACTAGCGGGAGGCGACCAAGAGACCCAGTACTTC
CDR3 protein: CASSQARGLAGGDQETQYF

D gene: TRBD2
J gene: TRBJ2-7
CDR3 length: 15
clone size: -
V gene: TRBV30
CDR3 DNA: TGTGCCTGGTCTCGACTAGCGGGAGGGCACTACGAGCAGTACTTC
CDR3 protein: CAWSRLAGGHYEQYF

D gene: TRBD2
J gene: TRBJ2-3
CDR3 length: 18
clone size: once
V gene: TRBV28
CDR3 DNA: TGTGCCACTCAATTTAGACTAGCGGGAGGGCCGAGAACAGATACGCAGTATTTT
CDR3 protein: CATQFRLAGGPRTDTQYF

D gene: TRBD1
J gene: TRBJ2-5
CDR3 length: 15
clone size: -
V gene: TRBV6-4
CDR3 DNA: TGTGCCAGCAGTGACTCCACAGGGGTGGGAGAGACCCAGTACTTC
CDR3 protein: CASSDSTGVGETQYF

D gene: TRBD1
J gene: TRBJ2-5
CDR3 length: 15
clone size: -
V gene: TRBV11-2
CDR3 DNA: TGTGCCAGCAGCGCAACCGGGACAGGTCAAGAGACCCAGTACTTC
CDR3 protein: CASSATGTGQETQYF

D gene: TRBD2
J gene: TRBJ2-3
CDR3 length: 15
clone size: -
V gene: TRBV19
CDR3 DNA: TGTGCCAGTATGGCAGCGGGAGGGCATCCAGATACGCAGTATTTT
CDR3 protein: CASMAAGGHPDTQYF

D gene: -
J gene: TRBJ2-1
CDR3 length: 10
clone size: -
V gene: TRBV10-2
CDR3 DNA: TGCGCCAGCGGCGTCAATGAGCAGTTCTTC
CDR3 protein: CASGVNEQFF

D gene: -
J gene: TRBJ1-3
CDR3 length: 11
clone size: -
V gene: TRBV19
CDR3 DNA: TGTGCCACCCGGGACCGCCTGTCGAGGTATTTT
CDR3 protein: CATRDRLSRYF

D gene: TRBD2
J gene: TRBJ2-7
CDR3 length: 15
clone size: -
V gene: TRBV15
CDR3 DNA: TGTGCCACCAGCAGAGGCGGGAGAAGCTCCTACGAGCAGTACTTC
CDR3 protein: CATSRGGRSSYEQYF

D gene: TRBD1
J gene: TRBJ1-1
CDR3 length: 16
clone size: -
V gene: TRBV10-2
CDR3 DNA: TGCGCCAGCAGTGAGTCCCGGACAGGGTGGAACACTGAAGCTTTCTTT
CDR3 protein: CASSESRTGWNTEAFF